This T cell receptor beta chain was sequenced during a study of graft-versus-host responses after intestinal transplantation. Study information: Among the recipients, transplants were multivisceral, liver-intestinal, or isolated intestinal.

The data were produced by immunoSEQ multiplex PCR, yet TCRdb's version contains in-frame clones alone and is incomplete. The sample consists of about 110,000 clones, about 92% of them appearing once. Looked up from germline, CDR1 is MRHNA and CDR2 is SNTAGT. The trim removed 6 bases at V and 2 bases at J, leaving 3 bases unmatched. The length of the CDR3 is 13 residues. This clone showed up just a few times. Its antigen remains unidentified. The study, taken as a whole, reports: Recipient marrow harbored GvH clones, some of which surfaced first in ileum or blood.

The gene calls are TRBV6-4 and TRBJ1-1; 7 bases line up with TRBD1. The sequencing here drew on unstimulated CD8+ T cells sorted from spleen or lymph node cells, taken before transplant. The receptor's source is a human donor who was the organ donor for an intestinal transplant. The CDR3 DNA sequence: TGTGCCAGCAGGACAGGGCCAAACACTGAAGCTTTCTTT. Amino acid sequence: CASRTGPNTEAFF.